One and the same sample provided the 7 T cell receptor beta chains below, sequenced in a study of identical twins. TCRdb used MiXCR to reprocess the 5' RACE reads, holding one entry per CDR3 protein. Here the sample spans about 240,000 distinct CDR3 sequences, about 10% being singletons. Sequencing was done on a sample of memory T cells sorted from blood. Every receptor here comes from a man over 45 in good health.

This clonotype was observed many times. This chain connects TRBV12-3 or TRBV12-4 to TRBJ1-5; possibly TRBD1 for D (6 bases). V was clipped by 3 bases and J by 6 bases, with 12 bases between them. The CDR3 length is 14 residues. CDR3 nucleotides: TGTGCCAGCAGTTTGGCAGGGGTGGGTCAGCCCCAGCATTTT. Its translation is CASSLAGVGQPQHF.

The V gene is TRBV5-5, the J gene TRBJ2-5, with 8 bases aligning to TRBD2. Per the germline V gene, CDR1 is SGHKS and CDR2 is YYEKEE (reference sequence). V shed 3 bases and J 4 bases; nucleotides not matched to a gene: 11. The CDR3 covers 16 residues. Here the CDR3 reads CASSWGGGPGGETQYF. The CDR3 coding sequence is TGTGCCAGCAGCTGGGGCGGGGGGCCAGGAGGAGAGACCCAGTACTTC.

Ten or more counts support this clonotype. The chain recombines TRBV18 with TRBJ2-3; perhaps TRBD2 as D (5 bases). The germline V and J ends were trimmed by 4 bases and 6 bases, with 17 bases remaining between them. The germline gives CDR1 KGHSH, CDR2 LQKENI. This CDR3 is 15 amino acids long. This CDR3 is CASSLNSGWTDTQYF. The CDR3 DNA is TGTGCCAGCTCACTCAATTCGGGTTGGACTGATACGCAGTATTTT.

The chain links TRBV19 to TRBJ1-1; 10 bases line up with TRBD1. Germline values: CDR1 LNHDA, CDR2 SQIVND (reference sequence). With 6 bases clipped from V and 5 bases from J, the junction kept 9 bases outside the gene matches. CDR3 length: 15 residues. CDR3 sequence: CASSIPWTGGTEAFF. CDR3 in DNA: TGTGCCAGTAGCATTCCATGGACAGGGGGAACTGAAGCTTTCTTT. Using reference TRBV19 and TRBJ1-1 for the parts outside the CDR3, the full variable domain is DGGITQSPKYLFRKEGQNVTLSCEQNLNHDAMYWYRQDPGQGLRLIYYSQIVNDFQKGDIAEGYSVSREKKESFPLTVTSAQKNPTAFYLCASSIPWTGGTEAFFGQGTRLTVV.

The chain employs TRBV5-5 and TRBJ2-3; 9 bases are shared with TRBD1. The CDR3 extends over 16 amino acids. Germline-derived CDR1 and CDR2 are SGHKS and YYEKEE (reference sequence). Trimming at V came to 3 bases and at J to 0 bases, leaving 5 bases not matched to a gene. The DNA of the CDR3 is TGTGCCAGCAGCTCAGGACAGGGGCATAGCACAGATACGCAGTATTTT. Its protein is CASSSGQGHSTDTQYF.

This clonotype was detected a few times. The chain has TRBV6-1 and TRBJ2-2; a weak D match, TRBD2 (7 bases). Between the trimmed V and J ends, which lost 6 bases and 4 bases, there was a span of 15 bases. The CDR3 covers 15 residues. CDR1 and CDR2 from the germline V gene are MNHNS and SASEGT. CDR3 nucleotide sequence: TGTGCCAGCAGCGCTACAGGGAGGGTCACCGGGGAGCTGTTTTTT. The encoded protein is CASSATGRVTGELFF.

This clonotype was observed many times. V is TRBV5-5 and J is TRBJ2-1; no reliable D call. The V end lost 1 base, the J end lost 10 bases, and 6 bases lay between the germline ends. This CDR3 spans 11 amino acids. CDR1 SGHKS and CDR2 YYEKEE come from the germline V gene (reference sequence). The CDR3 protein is CASSLRWEQFF. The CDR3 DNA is TGTGCCAGCAGCTTGCGGTGGGAGCAGTTCTTC.